A single T cell receptor (beta chain) is shown here with its context. This sample is drawn from a study of shared clonotypes between healthy human individuals. The replicate PCRs on unsorted PBMC were given 250 to 300 ng DNA, which is about 30,000 T cell genomes. Methods used by the authors: Filtering differed because ImmunoSEQ produced junction-only sequences that carried no quality scores. The data were produced by immunoSEQ multiplex PCR, yet TCRdb's version contains in-frame clones alone and is incomplete. V, J and clone size are those of that table, while D and trimming were read from the DNA. In the table there are about 470,000 clones, 75% to 85% of which are singletons. The CDR3 is 15 residues long. Germline V gene lookup returns CDR1 MNHEY and CDR2 SMNVEV (reference sequence). Trimming took 0 bases from V and 6 from J; bases not matched to a gene: 8.

The specimen sequenced was PBMCs. The chain employs TRBV27 and TRBJ2-7; TRBD2 agrees at 7 bases. The clonotype originates from a woman aged 40 to 55 in good health. Some clones in this sample may be carry-over from other donors' samples. The CDR3 DNA reads as TGTGCCAGCAGTTTATCACGCGGGAGAGGGTTCGAGCAGTACTTC. Translated, it gives CASSLSRGRGFEQYF.